Here is one TCR beta chain with its context. Its antigen is not identified. A single base separates this from a much larger clone, so it may be a read error. This sample's RNA came from whole unsorted tissue. These data belong to a study of tumor and adjacent non-tumor tissue in lung cancer. The overall study: Patients comprised some eleven adenocarcinoma, a couple of squamous cell carcinoma and 1 small cell lung cancer. The patients, around 10 men and 5 women, were about 30 to 85 with stage I to III disease. Samples averaged about 4.2 million productive TCRbeta reads each. Study observations and caveats: Tumor tissue had significantly higher TCR diversity than normal lung.

CDR3 size: 15 residues. Per germline, CDR1 DFQATT and CDR2 SNEGSKA (reference sequence). Three rounds of nested PCR, following a modified ARM-PCR protocol, produced the TCRbeta library. Each CDR3 protein gets one entry after TCRdb re-called the multiplex PCR reads with MiXCR. The table records 200,000 to 250,000 distinct CDR3 sequences, 60% to 85% of them present only once. The material sequenced was lung tumor tissue. The chain carries TRBV20-1 and TRBJ2-1; D is unclear. The J call may be wrong; the DNA end is better matched by TRBJ2-7. The sequence derives from a man in his fifties or sixties with non-small cell lung cancer. The CDR3 here is CSANKPRVGYNEQYF. The CDR3, as DNA: TGCAGTGCTAATAAGCCCAGAGTAGGCTACAATGAGCAGTACTTC.